Listed below are T cell receptor beta chains from one sample, sequenced in a study of blood T cell repertoires in COVID-19. The protocol was immunoSEQ multiplex PCR, while the TCRdb copy is restricted to in-frame clones and leaves out a portion. The table records approximately 84,000 clones, over 80% of them present only once. The sample consisted of peripheral blood. The receptors here all came from a woman of 80 years or more with acute or convalescent COVID-19. Both conserved end residues are part of each CDR3. Each record gives: J gene, V gene, CDR3 protein.

TRBJ1-3	TRBV11-3	CASSPEVALEYGNTIYF
TRBJ2-1	TRBV7-9	CASSRSESSYNEQFF
TRBJ2-1	TRBV13	CASSSGGAVYNEQFF
TRBJ1-1	TRBV28	CASRTGMNTEAFF
TRBJ1-4	TRBV30	CAWSPRQAVGEKLFF
TRBJ2-2	TRBV7-2	CASTQSGGRELFF
TRBJ2-2	TRBV19	CASSHHNSPGELFF
TRBJ2-7	TRBV11-2	CASSQRHELSYEQYF
TRBJ1-1	TRBV5-5	CASSLGQGLRNTEAFF
TRBJ1-3	TRBV4-3	CASSQDWARGNTIYF
TRBJ1-1	TRBV18	CASSPAGRDTEAFF
TRBJ1-6	TRBV28	CASSSTGLAYNSPLHF
TRBJ1-1	TRBV5-1	CASSAQGANTEAFF
TRBJ1-1	TRBV7-2	CASSPQTGNTEAFF
TRBJ2-2	TRBV24-1	CATSDAGTSGYTGELFF
TRBJ2-6	TRBV3-1/TRBV3-2	CASTLGGAGANVLTF
TRBJ2-5	TRBV28	CASSLSGTRETQYF
TRBJ2-3	TRBV20-1	CSASPLADPTDTQYF
TRBJ2-1	TRBV29-1	CSVDQTSGGMVDEQFF
TRBJ2-7	TRBV18	CASSLGTAYEQYF
TRBJ2-2	TRBV5-1	CASSLQGGEAGELFF
TRBJ2-5	TRBV18	CASSQGTGATQYF
TRBJ1-2	TRBV6-5	CASSYAGTGYYGYTF
TRBJ2-5	TRBV9	CASSVRLAGGETQYF
TRBJ1-1	TRBV6-5	CASTLWGTSNTEAFF
TRBJ2-3	TRBV5-4	CASSPPTGNGDTQYF
TRBJ1-4	TRBV7-9	CASSLQYKLFF
TRBJ2-1	TRBV3-1/TRBV3-2	CASSQTGSGEQFF
TRBJ1-2	TRBV5-1	CASSLWDRNYGYTF
TRBJ2-7	TRBV6-5	CASSYQTGKQYF
TRBJ1-2	TRBV7-9	CASSLGIGVGGYTF
TRBJ1-2	TRBV18	CASSAFSGVAGYGYTF
TRBJ1-3	TRBV7-9	CASSLDGGRQGNTIYF
TRBJ2-1	TRBV7-2	CASSARGYDNEQFF
TRBJ2-7	TRBV7-2	CASSFLAGASYEQYF
TRBJ1-2	TRBV7-9	CASSRDRGSHGYTF
TRBJ2-7	TRBV5-1	CASSLESSGVSYEQYF
TRBJ2-5	TRBV27	CASSSTGTGTGGTQYF
TRBJ1-6	TRBV6-1	CASSEGWADNSPLHF
TRBJ2-2	TRBV7-9	CASSGTGPTGELFF
TRBJ2-1	TRBV3-1/TRBV3-2	CASSNRDRVFVEQFF
TRBJ2-3	TRBV11-2	CASSLKGTSVPDTQYF
TRBJ1-1	TRBV7-2	CASSLVGIRGTEAFF
TRBJ1-4	TRBV5-1	CASSIRRSDEKLFF
TRBJ1-2	TRBV4-2	CASSQGDRLAYGYTF